This entry lists 31 T cell receptor beta chains sequenced from one sample in a study of technical replicates of blood from a few donors. Data came from immunoSEQ multiplex PCR; TCRdb stores just in-frame clones and leaves some out. The top ten hold over 0.2% of the sample, which has about 90,000 clones, roughly 90% seen once. Sequencing used T cells isolated from PBMCs. These receptors all stem from a human donor in good health.

The chain combines TRBV10-3 with TRBJ2-1, with TRBD2 matching over 9 bases. With V trimmed by 7 bases and J by 5 bases, 3 bases remained unmatched. CDR3 size: 13 residues. Germline V lookup: CDR1 ENHRY, CDR2 SYGVKD. CDR3 nucleotide sequence: TGTGCCATCATGGCGGGAGGGGACAATGAGCAGTTCTTC. Amino acids: CAIMAGGDNEQFF.

The chain links TRBV5-1 to TRBJ2-1; maybe TRBD2 (5 bases). The CDR3 spans 12 residues. The V end was cut by 5 bases, the J end by 8 bases, with 11 bases between. The V gene's germline CDR1 is SGHRS and CDR2 YFSETQ. The CDR3 loop reads CASREGRDEQFF. Written as DNA, the CDR3 is TGCGCCAGCAGAGAGGGCCGCGATGAGCAGTTCTTC.

The chain combines TRBV30 with TRBJ1-5; D unclear. Trimming took 0 bases from V and 9 from J, leaving 9 bases between them. CDR1 and CDR2 (germline): GTSNPN, SVGIG (reference sequence). CDR3 length: 12 amino acids. The CDR3 DNA follows: TGTGCCTGGAGTGTTTCCCCGGGGCCCCAGCATTTT. Protein sequence: CAWSVSPGPQHF.

The genes are TRBV29-1 and TRBJ2-2; possible D gene TRBD1, 5 bases. The V end was cut by 7 bases, the J end by 0 bases, with 9 bases between. There are 13 residues in the CDR3. CDR1 and CDR2 from the germline V gene are SQVTM and ANQGSEA. CDR3 protein: CSGGGTNTGELFF. The CDR3 bases are TGCAGCGGGGGCGGAACGAACACCGGGGAGCTGTTTTTT.

The rearrangement joins TRBV5-1 to TRBJ1-1; no reliable D call. CDR1 SGHRS and CDR2 YFSETQ come from the germline V gene. Trimming took off 4 bases at V and 7 bases at J, with 11 bases between the two ends. The CDR3 has 12 amino acids. The CDR3 bases are TGCGCCAGCAGCACGGACTTGGTTGAAGCTTTCTTT. Protein sequence: CASSTDLVEAFF.

V usage is TRBV19 and J usage is TRBJ2-7; TRBD2 aligns across 8 bases. J was trimmed by 0 bases and V by 2 bases; bases with no gene match: 3. This CDR3 spans 15 amino acids. Germline assignment: CDR1 LNHDA and CDR2 SQIVND (reference sequence). The DNA of the CDR3 is TGTGCCAGTAGTATATCGGGAGGGGACTCCTACGAGCAGTACTTC. Protein: CASSISGGDSYEQYF.

The rearrangement uses TRBV19 and TRBJ2-3; 8 bases agree with TRBD2. Germline V gene sequence: CDR1 LNHDA, CDR2 SQIVND (reference sequence). Unmatched junction bases numbered 9, after V lost 7 bases and J lost 0 bases. This CDR3 spans 16 amino acids. The CDR3 DNA reads TGTGCCAGTATCCTACCGACTAGCGCTAGCACAGATACGCAGTATTTT. Protein product: CASILPTSASTDTQYF.

This clone was observed once. This chain uses TRBV20-1 with TRBJ2-7; a weak D match, TRBD1 (5 bases). CDR3 size: 10 residues. In germline, CDR1 is DFQATT, CDR2 SNEGSKA (reference sequence). The CDR3 is CRGLTYEQYF. The CDR3 DNA follows: TGCAGGGGGCTAACCTACGAGCAGTACTTC.

This chain joins TRBV5-1 and TRBJ2-1, with TRBD1 identical over 8 bases. Looked up from germline, CDR1 is SGHRS and CDR2 is YFSETQ. Losses at the gene ends were 0 bases for V and 6 bases for J; bases not matched to a gene: 8. The CDR3 loop spans 16 amino acids. CDR3 coding DNA: TGCGCCAGCAGCTTGGGAAGGACAGGGTTAGGCAATGAGCAGTTCTTC. It encodes CASSLGRTGLGNEQFF.

This clone showed up just a few times. The chain is built from TRBV6-5 and TRBJ1-1; no clear D gene. Germline assignment: CDR1 MNHEY and CDR2 SVGAGI. This CDR3 comprises 14 residues. Deletions cut 5 bases from V and 0 bases from J, with 10 bases between. CDR3 sequence: CASSVTALNTEAFF. The CDR3 nucleotides read TGTGCCAGCAGTGTAACAGCCTTGAACACTGAAGCTTTCTTT.

The rearrangement links TRBV5-1 to TRBJ2-5, with D unclear. Trimming shortened V by 0 bases and J by 7 bases, and 13 bases separated the two germline ends. CDR1 and CDR2 (germline): SGHRS, YFSETQ. This CDR3 has 14 amino acids. Written as DNA, the CDR3 is TGCGCCAGCAGCTTGGTGACCCCCCCAGGGACCCAGTACTTC. Its translation is CASSLVTPPGTQYF.

This sequence joins TRBV2 and TRBJ1-2; D gene uncertain. This CDR3 is 14 amino acids long. Trimming removed 7 bases at V and 12 bases at J, with 24 bases between. Germline loops: CDR1 SNHLY, CDR2 FYNNEI. The CDR3 DNA is TGTGCCAGCATCGGCCTCCGAGGTTCGTTCGGGGACACCTTC. This encodes CASIGLRGSFGDTF.

This chain connects TRBV7-9 to TRBJ2-7; D may be TRBD2 (5 bases). V shed 3 bases and J shed 7 bases, with 10 bases lying between them. Germline values: CDR1 SEHNR, CDR2 FQNEAQ (reference sequence). The CDR3 extends over 12 amino acids. DNA of the CDR3: TGTGCCAGCAGCTTTAAAGCGGAGGAGCAGTACTTC. Its protein product is CASSFKAEEQYF. Drawing the rest from reference TRBV7-9 and TRBJ2-7, the complete variable domain is DTGVSQNPRHKITKRGQNVTFRCDPISEHNRLYWYRQTLGQGPEFLTYFQNEAQLEKSRLLSDRFSAERPKGSFSTLEIQRTEQGDSAMYLCASSFKAEEQYFGPGTRLTVT.

The rearrangement uses TRBV19 and TRBJ1-4; the D gene is possibly TRBD1 (5 bases). From germline, CDR1 is LNHDA and CDR2 SQIVND (reference sequence). V lost 9 bases, J lost 8 bases, and 34 bases lay in between. The CDR3 covers 19 residues. CDR3 residues: CASRAPQKDSVMRVEKLFF. The CDR3 bases are TGTGCCAGCCGGGCCCCTCAAAAAGACAGCGTAATGAGAGTGGAAAAACTGTTTTTT.

The count of this clone is one. This rearrangement joins TRBV10-3 to TRBJ2-7, with 7 bases lining up with TRBD1. The germline CDR1 and CDR2 sequences are ENHRY and SYGVKD. The CDR3 runs 14 residues. The V and J ends lost 10 bases and 0 bases, in that order; junction bases with no gene match: 9. The CDR3 region is CATRTGKSSYEQYF. CDR3 DNA: TGTGCCACACGGACAGGCAAGAGCTCCTACGAGCAGTACTTC.

The CDR3, as DNA: TGTGCCAGCAGTTTAACAGGGGGCCTAGCTAACTATGGCTACACCTTC. Translation gives CASSLTGGLANYGYTF. V gene TRBV27 combines with J gene TRBJ1-2; TRBD1 aligns across 9 bases. Losses at the gene ends were 2 bases for V and 0 bases for J; bases not matched to a gene: 4. There are 16 residues in the CDR3. The germline gives CDR1 MNHEY, CDR2 SMNVEV (reference sequence).

The chain couples TRBV29-1 to TRBJ2-1, with 9 bases identical to TRBD2. Unmatched junction bases numbered 7, after V lost 8 bases and J lost 5 bases. CDR3 length: 13 residues. CDR1 and CDR2 from the germline V gene are SQVTM and ANQGSEA. The CDR3 loop is CSSVRGGDNEQFF. CDR3 sequence (DNA): TGCAGCTCCGTGCGGGGGGGGGACAATGAGCAGTTCTTC.

This clone was counted a single time. This chain uses TRBV20-1 with TRBJ2-1; D call uncertain. Between the trimmed V and J ends, which lost 2 bases and 12 bases, there was a span of 5 bases. The germline V gene has CDR1 DFQATT and CDR2 SNEGSKA (reference sequence). The CDR3 has 9 residues. In DNA form, the CDR3 reads TGCAGTGCTAGAACTCTGCAGTTCTTC. Amino acids: CSARTLQFF.

This clone appeared a single time. This chain connects TRBV30 to TRBJ2-7, with a weak D call TRBD2 (7 bases). V gave up 0 bases and J gave up 3 bases, with 18 bases separating them. This CDR3 region has 16 residues. Germline V lookup: CDR1 GTSNPN, CDR2 SVGIG (reference sequence). The CDR3 sequence: CAWSVVGAGALYEQYF. The CDR3 nucleotides are TGTGCCTGGAGTGTAGTAGGCGCGGGGGCCCTCTACGAGCAGTACTTC. The complete variable domain, with remaining parts taken from reference TRBV30 and TRBJ2-7, reads SQTIHQWPATLVQPVGSPLSLECTVEGTSNPNLYWYRQAAGRGLQLLFYSVGIGQISSEVPQNLSASRPQDRQFILSSKKLLLSDSGFYLCAWSVVGAGALYEQYFGPGTRLTVT.

CDR3 loop: CASSQEGTGGPGANVLTF. The CDR3 nucleotides read TGCGCCAGCAGCCAAGAAGGGACAGGGGGCCCCGGGGCCAACGTCCTGACTTTC. The chain uses TRBV4-1 and TRBJ2-6; TRBD1 matches at 12 bases. V dropped 0 bases and J dropped 4; count of bases not matched to a gene: 4. Germline-derived CDR1 and CDR2 are MGHRA and YSYEKL. The CDR3 loop spans 18 amino acids.

This chain uses TRBV18 with TRBJ2-5; 7 bases are shared with TRBD2. Losses at the gene ends were 2 bases for V and 1 base for J; bases not matched to a gene: 4. This CDR3 comprises 15 residues. Germline CDR1 reads KGHSH; CDR2 reads LQKENI. This CDR3 is CASSPDGTTQETQYF. The CDR3 DNA sequence: TGTGCCAGCTCACCAGACGGGACTACCCAAGAGACCCAGTACTTC.

The sample holds a few counts of this clone. This chain links TRBV14 with TRBJ1-5, with D possibly being TRBD1 (5 bases). This CDR3 has 15 residues. Per germline, CDR1 SGHDN and CDR2 FVKESK. Deletions cut 1 base from V and 8 bases from J, with 15 bases between. The CDR3 DNA sequence: TGTGCCAGCAGCCAAGGGGGAGGGGCCCGGGAGCCCCAGCATTTT. Translating it yields CASSQGGGAREPQHF. The variable domain in full, with the rest retrieved from reference TRBV14 and TRBJ1-5, is EAGVTQFPSHSVIEKGQTVTLRCDPISGHDNLYWYRRVMGKEIKFLLHFVKESKQDESGMPNNRFLAERTGGTYSTLKVQPAELEDSGVYFCASSQGGGAREPQHFGDGTRLSIL.

There are a few counts of this clone. The chain employs TRBV5-4 and TRBJ1-1; 10 nucleotides align to TRBD1. The V segment lost 3 bases and the J segment 1 base; nucleotides outside the gene matches: 0. The germline V gene has CDR1 SGHNT and CDR2 YYREEE (reference sequence). The CDR3 has 14 residues. CDR3 sequence: CASSWDRGNTEAFF. CDR3 sequence (DNA): TGTGCCAGCAGCTGGGACAGGGGGAACACTGAAGCTTTCTTT.

The J gene is TRBJ1-2, the V gene TRBV28; D might be TRBD1 (5 bases). Germline values: CDR1 MDHEN, CDR2 SYDVKM. The CDR3 sequence is 13 residues long. Trimming pared 5 bases from V and 8 bases from J, leaving 15 bases between. For the CDR3, the DNA is TGTGCCAGCAGTCCCCCTTCCAGGGAAGGCTACACCTTC. Residues: CASSPPSREGYTF.

V and J are TRBV6-1 and TRBJ1-4, with 7 bases fitting TRBD1. CDR1 and CDR2 (germline): MNHNS, SASEGT. The CDR3 is 14 amino acids. The ends lost 5 bases at V and 4 bases at J; junction bases unmatched: 4. The CDR3 region is CASSSQGINEKLFF. The CDR3 DNA reads as TGTGCCAGCAGTTCACAGGGGATTAATGAAAAACTGTTTTTT.

This sequence joins TRBV5-6 and TRBJ2-1; 9 nucleotides match TRBD1. CDR3 length: 16 amino acids. J gave up 2 bases and V 5 bases, and 8 bases lay outside the gene matches. The germline gives CDR1 SGHDT, CDR2 YYEEEE. CDR3 bases: TGTGCCAGCAGATCCGGGACAGGGATTCCCTACAATGAGCAGTTCTTC. Its protein product is CASRSGTGIPYNEQFF.

This chain joins TRBV2 and TRBJ1-3, with 7 bases matching TRBD1. There are 16 residues in the CDR3. Germline lookup yields CDR1 SNHLY and CDR2 FYNNEI. Trimming cost V 8 bases and J 0 bases; bases outside gene matches: 10. Here the CDR3 DNA reads TGTGCCAGCTCAGACAGGGAGGATGGCTCTGGAAACACCATATATTTT. Translated, it gives CASSDREDGSGNTIYF. Filled out from reference TRBV2 and TRBJ1-3, the complete variable domain reads EPEVTQTPSHQVTQMGQEVILRCVPISNHLYFYWYRQILGQKVEFLVSFYNNEISEKSEIFDDQFSVERPDGSNFTLKIRSTKLEDSAMYFCASSDREDGSGNTIYFGEGSWLTVV.

The V and J genes are TRBV6-1 and TRBJ2-5; 8 bases agree with TRBD2. V was pared by 4 bases and J by 4 bases, with 2 bases of the junction left unmatched. The CDR3 loop spans 13 amino acids. The germline V gene has CDR1 MNHNS and CDR2 SASEGT. The CDR3 sequence: CASSGLAGETQYF. In nucleotides, the CDR3 is TGTGCCAGCAGTGGGCTAGCGGGAGAGACCCAGTACTTC.

This clone was counted a single time. The chain is built from TRBV18 and TRBJ2-7; 15 nucleotides match TRBD2. This CDR3 spans 18 amino acids. Trimming removed 6 bases from V and 2 bases from J; junction bases left unmatched: 11. The germline V gene encodes CDR1 KGHSH and CDR2 LQKENI. This CDR3 reads CASSPGTSGRTITYEQYF. The CDR3 nucleotides read TGTGCCAGCTCCCCCGGGACTAGCGGGAGGACAATTACCTACGAGCAGTACTTC. Together with reference TRBV18 and TRBJ2-7, the CDR3 gives the full variable domain: NAGVMQNPRHLVRRRGQEARLRCSPMKGHSHVYWYRQLPEEGLKFMVYLQKENIIDESGMPKERFSAEFPKEGPSILRIQQVVRGDSAAYFCASSPGTSGRTITYEQYFGPGTRLTVT.

The CDR3 reads CASSLAGGVTDTQYF. DNA for the CDR3: TGTGCCAGCAGCTTGGCGGGAGGGGTAACAGATACGCAGTATTTT. V usage is TRBV11-3 and J usage is TRBJ2-3; 9 bases are shared with TRBD2. The germline V gene has CDR1 SGHNT and CDR2 YENEEA. The V gene end was trimmed by 3 bases and the J gene end by 3 bases; junction bases not matched to a gene: 4. The CDR3 totals 15 residues. The full variable domain, its missing parts supplied by reference TRBV11-3 and TRBJ2-3, is EAGVVQSPRYKIIEKKQPVAFWCNPISGHNTLYWYLQNLGQGPELLIRYENEEAVDDSQLPKDRFSAERLKGVDSTLKIQPAELGDSAVYLCASSLAGGVTDTQYFGPGTRLTVL.

V and J are TRBV5-6 and TRBJ2-1; 13 positions match TRBD2. After removal of 4 bases from V and 4 bases from J, the junction contained 5 bases not matched to a gene. Germline-derived CDR1 and CDR2 are SGHDT and YYEEEE. The length of the CDR3 is 16 residues. The CDR3 DNA follows: TGTGCCAGCAGCCTGAAGACTAGCGGGGGGTACAATGAGCAGTTCTTC. Translating it yields CASSLKTSGGYNEQFF.